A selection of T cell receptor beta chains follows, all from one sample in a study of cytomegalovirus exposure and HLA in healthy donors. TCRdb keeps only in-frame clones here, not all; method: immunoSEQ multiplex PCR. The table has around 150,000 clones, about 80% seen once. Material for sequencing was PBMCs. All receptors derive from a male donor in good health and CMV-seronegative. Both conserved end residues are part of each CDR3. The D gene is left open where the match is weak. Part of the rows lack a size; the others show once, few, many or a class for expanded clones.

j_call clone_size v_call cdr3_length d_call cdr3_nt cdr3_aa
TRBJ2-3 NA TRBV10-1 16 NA TGCGCCAGCAGTGGGACAGAGACTTCTAGCACAGATACGCAGTATTTT CASSGTETSSTDTQYF
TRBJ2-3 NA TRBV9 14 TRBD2 TGTGCCAGCAGCTCACGTCGGACTAGTTTGACGCAGTATTTT CASSSRRTSLTQYF
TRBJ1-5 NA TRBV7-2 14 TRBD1 TGTGCCAGCAGCTTGGGACAGGGCCCTCAGCCCCAGCATTTT CASSLGQGPQPQHF
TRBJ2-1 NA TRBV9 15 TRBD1 TGTGCCAGCAGCCCCCGACAGGGTGAGCTGAATGAGCAGTTCTTC CASSPRQGELNEQFF
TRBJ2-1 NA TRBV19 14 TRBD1 TGTGCCAGTAGGGGAGCCGACAGGGGCAATGAGCAGTTCTTC CASRGADRGNEQFF
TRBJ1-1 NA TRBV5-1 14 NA TGCGCCAGCAGCACGCCTCAGGCCGGCACTGAAGCTTTCTTT CASSTPQAGTEAFF
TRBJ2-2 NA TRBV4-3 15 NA TGCGCCAGCAGCCAAGATCTGGCTGATTACGGGGAGCTGTTTTTT CASSQDLADYGELFF
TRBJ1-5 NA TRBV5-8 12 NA TGTGCCAGCAGCCCAGGGGACCAGCCCCAGCATTTT CASSPGDQPQHF
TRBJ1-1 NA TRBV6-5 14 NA TGTGCCAGCAGGGGAGGAGTCGCTTGGGGTGAAGCTTTCTTT CASRGGVAWGEAFF
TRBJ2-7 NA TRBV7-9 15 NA TGTGCCAGCAGCCCCGCGGGGAGAGGGGCTTACGAGCAGTACTTC CASSPAGRGAYEQYF
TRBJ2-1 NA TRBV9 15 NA TGTGCCAGCAGCGTAGAGGGACTTCCCTACAATGAGCAGTTCTTC CASSVEGLPYNEQFF
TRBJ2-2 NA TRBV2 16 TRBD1 TGTGCCAGCGGCCGGGACAGGGGATCGAACACCGGGGAGCTGTTTTTT CASGRDRGSNTGELFF
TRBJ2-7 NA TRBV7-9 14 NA TGTGCCAGCAGCTCGGGACACAAAGCCTACGAGCAGTACTTC CASSSGHKAYEQYF
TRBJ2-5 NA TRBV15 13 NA TGTGCCACCGAGCGGGACAGGCAAGAGACCCAGTACTTC CATERDRQETQYF
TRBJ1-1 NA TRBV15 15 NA TGTGCCACCAGCAGAGATGCCCAGGCGAACACTGAAGCTTTCTTT CATSRDAQANTEAFF
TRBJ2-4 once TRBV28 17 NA TGTGCCAGCAGTTTATCGTGGGGACAACTAGCCAAAAACATTCAGTACTTC CASSLSWGQLAKNIQYF
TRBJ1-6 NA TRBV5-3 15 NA TGTGCCAGAAGCTTGAATTTAGGGGATCGGTCACCCCTCCACTTT CARSLNLGDRSPLHF
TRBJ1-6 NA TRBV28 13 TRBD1 TGTGCCAGCAGTTTGAAGGGGGCGTCACCCCTCCACTTT CASSLKGASPLHF
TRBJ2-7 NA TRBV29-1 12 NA TGCAGCGTGGAGGACGGTTCCTACGAGCAGTACTTC CSVEDGSYEQYF
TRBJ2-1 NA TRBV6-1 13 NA TGTGCCAGCAGGGAAGAAACAAACAATGAGCAGTTCTTC CASREETNNEQFF
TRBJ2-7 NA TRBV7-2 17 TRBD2 TGTGCCAGCAGCTTAGTTATCGGGACTAGTCGTTCCTACGAGCAGTACTTC CASSLVIGTSRSYEQYF
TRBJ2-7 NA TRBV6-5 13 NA TGTGCCAGCAGCCCCGCGTCAGGGTACGAGCAGTACTTC CASSPASGYEQYF
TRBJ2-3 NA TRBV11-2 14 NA TGTGCCAGCAGCTTCGGGGTAACCACAGATACGCAGTATTTT CASSFGVTTDTQYF
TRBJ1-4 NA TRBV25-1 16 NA TGTGCCAGCAAAAGGAGGACTCCAGCAACTAATGAAAAACTGTTTTTT CASKRRTPATNEKLFF
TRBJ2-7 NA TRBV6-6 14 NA TGTGCCAGCAGTCATCGACAATATGAGTACGAGCAGTACTTC CASSHRQYEYEQYF
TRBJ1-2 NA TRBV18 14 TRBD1 TGTGCCAGCTCACCATATGGACAGGTCGATGGCTACACCTTC CASSPYGQVDGYTF